This TCR beta chain originates from a study of blood T cell repertoires in COVID-19. Study context: The United States, Italy and Spain supplied acute and convalescent COVID-19 samples.

Assay used: immunoSEQ multiplex PCR; TCRdb lists only in-frame clones, some missing. The sample yields 100,000 or so clones, roughly 87% seen once. V shed 0 bases and J shed 3 bases, with 9 bases lying between them. This CDR3 comprises 15 residues. The V gene's germline CDR1 is MNHNY and CDR2 SVGAGI (reference sequence). Sequenced sample: peripheral blood. The chain carries TRBV6-6 and TRBJ1-3; D remains unclear. The receptor comes from a man in his 60s with acute or convalescent COVID-19. As DNA, the CDR3 is TGTGCCAGCAGTTACTCACGGGGTAGTGGAAACACCATATATTTT. Its translation is CASSYSRGSGNTIYF.